This TCR beta chain was captured in a study of immune reconstitution after stem cell transplant in scleroderma. This clonotype showed up just a few times. Using its own MiXCR run on the RT-PCR reads, TCRdb lists one record per CDR3 protein. The table includes more than 3,500 distinct CDR3 sequences, 4.5% to 7% detected once. The CDR3 is 16 residues long. With 2 bases removed from V and 7 bases from J, the gap between germline ends came to 18 bases. Germline V gene lookup returns CDR1 SGHTA and CDR2 FQGTGA. This rearrangement joins TRBV7-3 to TRBJ2-1; TRBD1 is a possible D gene (6 bases). This sample was gathered before or after autologous hematopoietic stem cell transplantation (not recorded which). The sequence derives from a female donor with systemic sclerosis. The CDR3 here is CASSLGTGSTENEQFF. The DNA for the CDR3 is TGTGCCAGCAGCTTAGGAACAGGGTCTACGGAGAATGAGCAGTTCTTC.